These 8 T cell receptor beta chains originate from one sample sequenced in a study of T cell responses to AZD1222 COVID-19 vaccine. Clones were sequenced by immunoSEQ multiplex PCR, and TCRdb holds only the in-frame ones, with some missing. The sample lists some 130,000 clones, about nine tenths occurring once. The sample consisted of peripheral blood, taken on day 0 of AZD1222 vaccination. Receptors were obtained from an adult in good health.

Only a few counts were recorded for this clone. The chain employs TRBV2 and TRBJ1-6; no definite D call. V gave up 2 bases and J gave up 3 bases, with 11 bases separating them. CDR1 is SNHLY, CDR2 FYNNEI, per germline. CDR3 size: 16 residues. CDR3 in amino acids: CASSESQFLYNSPLHF. CDR3 nucleotide sequence: TGTGCCAGCAGTGAAAGTCAGTTCCTCTATAATTCACCCCTCCACTTT.

The chain recombines TRBV7-6 with TRBJ2-7, with D perhaps TRBD2 (6 bases). The germline V gene has CDR1 SGHVS and CDR2 FNYEAQ. The CDR3 contains 13 residues. V was pared by 5 bases and J by 6 bases, with 14 bases between. CDR3 sequence reads: CASSPGTSSEQYF. The CDR3 coding sequence is TGTGCCAGCAGCCCAGGGACTTCTTCCGAGCAGTACTTC.

The genes are TRBV29-1 and TRBJ2-3; TRBD1 might be the D (5 bases). Germline CDR1 SQVTM, CDR2 ANQGSEA. CDR3 size: 14 residues. Trimming left V 4 bases short and J 3 bases short, with 14 bases between. The CDR3 DNA sequence: TGCAGCGTTGTTCCCAGGGCTATTACAGATACGCAGTATTTT. Amino acid sequence: CSVVPRAITDTQYF.

V and J are TRBV6-5 and TRBJ2-5; D gene unclear. This CDR3 comprises 13 residues. Per germline, CDR1 MNHEY and CDR2 SVGAGI. V lost 4 bases, J lost 4 bases, and 10 bases lay in between. Written as DNA, the CDR3 is TGTGCCAGCAGTTCTCAAGACGGAGAGACCCAGTACTTC. Its protein is CASSSQDGETQYF.

As regards this clone: In the same sample, other DNA sequences code for this CDR3. This chain links TRBV19 with TRBJ1-1, with 9 bases that match TRBD1. This CDR3 contains 15 residues. After removal of 1 base from V and 1 base from J, the junction contained 1 base not matched to a gene. Germline values: CDR1 LNHDA, CDR2 SQIVND (reference sequence). The CDR3 here is CASSIGTGANTEAFF. The CDR3 DNA is TGTGCCAGTAGTATAGGGACAGGGGCGAACACTGAAGCTTTCTTT.

V gene TRBV28 combines with J gene TRBJ1-1, with TRBD1 identical over 7 bases. Trimming at V came to 5 bases and at J to 11 bases, leaving 8 bases not matched to a gene. The CDR3 runs 12 residues. Germline CDR1 MDHEN, CDR2 SYDVKM. CDR3 nucleotide sequence: TGTGCCAGCAGTGTTCCGGGACAGACCGCTTTCTTT. Translation: CASSVPGQTAFF.

The chain employs TRBV5-1 and TRBJ2-3, with a tentative D call TRBD1 (6 bases). Germline assignment: CDR1 SGHRS and CDR2 YFSETQ. Trimming removed 6 bases at V and 5 bases at J, with 13 bases between. CDR3 size: 13 residues. The CDR3 protein is CASNPGVGDTQYF. The CDR3, as DNA: TGCGCCAGCAACCCAGGGGTGGGAGATACGCAGTATTTT.

The rearrangement joins TRBV5-8 to TRBJ2-5; no firm D call. V lost 0 bases to trimming and J lost 5 bases, with 14 bases between them. The germline CDR1 and CDR2 sequences are SGHTS and YDEGEE. CDR3 length equals 15 residues. This CDR3 is CASSLAFARMETQYF. CDR3 coding DNA: TGTGCCAGCAGCTTGGCATTCGCTAGGATGGAGACCCAGTACTTC.